Listed here are 29 T cell receptor beta chains from one sample, sequenced in a study of blood T cell repertoires in COVID-19. Assay used: immunoSEQ multiplex PCR; TCRdb lists only in-frame clones, some missing. The sample carries some 280,000 clones, around 90% recorded once. Sequencing was performed on peripheral blood. Source of these receptors: a woman between 35 and 50 years old who had recovered from COVID-19.

The V gene is TRBV24-1, the J gene TRBJ2-7; D may be TRBD1 (6 bases). V was shortened by 6 bases and J by 3 bases, with 14 bases between the two germline ends. Germline CDR1 KGHDR, CDR2 SFDVKD. This CDR3 is 14 amino acids long. CDR3 sequence: CATSPNSDSYEQYF. The CDR3 DNA follows: TGTGCCACCAGTCCCAACTCGGACAGCTACGAGCAGTACTTC.

This chain uses TRBV30 with TRBJ2-7, with 8 bases that match TRBD2. J gave up 7 bases and V 8 bases, and 7 bases lay outside the gene matches. Per the germline V gene, CDR1 is GTSNPN and CDR2 is SVGIG (reference sequence). This CDR3 has 11 amino acids. The CDR3 spells CAPIGRGEQYF. For the CDR3, the DNA is TGTGCCCCTATCGGGAGGGGGGAGCAGTACTTC. The variable domain in full, completed from reference TRBV30 and TRBJ2-7, reads SQTIHQWPATLVQPVGSPLSLECTVEGTSNPNLYWYRQAAGRGLQLLFYSVGIGQISSEVPQNLSASRPQDRQFILSSKKLLLSDSGFYLCAPIGRGEQYFGPGTRLTVT.

The genes are TRBV7-3 and TRBJ2-6; 7 bases are shared with TRBD1. The V gene's germline CDR1 is SGHTA and CDR2 FQGTGA. The CDR3 has 15 residues. Losses at the gene ends were 6 bases for V and 0 bases for J; bases not matched to a gene: 2. In DNA, the CDR3 is TGTGCCAGCAGTCGGGACAGCTCTGGGGCCAACGTCCTGACTTTC. Translated: CASSRDSSGANVLTF.

The gene calls are TRBV5-1 and TRBJ1-5; no definite D call. There are 15 residues in the CDR3. V was cut by 7 bases and J by 2 bases, with 16 bases left in between. Germline assignment: CDR1 SGHRS and CDR2 YFSETQ. For the CDR3, the DNA is TGCGCCAGCCCTTCTCGGGTAACGGGCAATCAGCCCCAGCATTTT. Its translation is CASPSRVTGNQPQHF.

The gene calls are TRBV14 and TRBJ1-4, with TRBD1 as a possible D gene (5 bases). V shed 3 bases and J shed 4 bases, with 12 bases lying between them. CDR1 SGHDN and CDR2 FVKESK come from the germline V gene. This CDR3 has 15 residues. Here the CDR3 reads CASSHAHRSNEKLFF. The CDR3 nucleotides are TGTGCCAGCAGCCACGCACACAGGAGTAATGAAAAACTGTTTTTT.

The chain carries TRBV30 and TRBJ1-4; 8 bases align to TRBD1. Germline lookup yields CDR1 GTSNPN and CDR2 SVGIG (reference sequence). Losses at the gene ends were 2 bases for V and 7 bases for J; bases not matched to a gene: 9. The CDR3 contains 15 residues. The CDR3 DNA reads TGTGCCTGGAGTCTTTCAGGGGGCCTCCGTGAAAAACTGTTTTTT. Translating gives CAWSLSGGLREKLFF.

This clone has more than one count but fewer than ten. The chain employs TRBV5-4 and TRBJ2-2; 12 bases agree with TRBD2. Trimming cost V 3 bases and J 4 bases; bases outside gene matches: 13. Per germline, CDR1 SGHNT and CDR2 YYREEE (reference sequence). The CDR3 sequence is 19 residues long. The CDR3 loop reads CASSSGTSGWGIRTGELFF. DNA for the CDR3: TGTGCCAGCAGCTCTGGGACTAGCGGGTGGGGGATTCGCACCGGGGAGCTGTTTTTT.

The chain links TRBV7-3 to TRBJ2-1, with 9 bases lining up with TRBD1. Per germline, CDR1 SGHTA and CDR2 FQGTGA. CDR3 length: 13 residues. Losses at the gene ends were 5 bases for V and 9 bases for J; bases not matched to a gene: 5. The CDR3 is CASSRGQGGEQFF. CDR3 sequence (DNA): TGTGCCAGCAGCCGGGGACAGGGTGGTGAGCAGTTCTTC.

This chain connects TRBV2 to TRBJ1-1, with a tentative D call TRBD1 (6 bases). This CDR3 contains 13 residues. CDR1 SNHLY and CDR2 FYNNEI come from the germline V gene. Trimming pared 5 bases from V and 1 base from J, leaving 8 bases between. The CDR3 coding sequence is TGTGCCAGCAGTTTACAGGGGAACACTGAAGCTTTCTTT. It yields the protein CASSLQGNTEAFF. The variable domain in full, with the rest retrieved from reference TRBV2 and TRBJ1-1, is EPEVTQTPSHQVTQMGQEVILRCVPISNHLYFYWYRQILGQKVEFLVSFYNNEISEKSEIFDDQFSVERPDGSNFTLKIRSTKLEDSAMYFCASSLQGNTEAFFGQGTRLTVV.

This chain joins TRBV6-4 and TRBJ2-1, with a tentative D call TRBD1 (6 bases). Trimming removed 5 bases at V and 6 bases at J, with 17 bases between. Germline lookup yields CDR1 MRHNA and CDR2 SNTAGT. This CDR3 contains 15 residues. The CDR3 bases are TGTGCCAGCAGTAAGACACAGGGTGGGCTCAATGAGCAGTTCTTC. Its protein is CASSKTQGGLNEQFF.

This chain connects TRBV13 to TRBJ2-6; 9 nucleotides agree with TRBD1. Per the germline V gene, CDR1 is PRHDT and CDR2 is FYEKMQ (reference sequence). This CDR3 comprises 17 residues. The ends lost 4 bases at V and 2 bases at J; junction bases unmatched: 6. CDR3 sequence: CASSSSRDRAGANVLTF. DNA for the CDR3: TGTGCCAGCAGCTCGTCCCGGGACAGGGCTGGGGCCAACGTCCTGACTTTC.

The sample holds one count of this clone. The J gene is TRBJ1-6, the V gene TRBV19; TRBD1 aligns across 10 bases. V was pared by 7 bases and J by 10 bases, with 7 bases of the junction left unmatched. Germline V gene sequence: CDR1 LNHDA, CDR2 SQIVND (reference sequence). The CDR3 has 14 residues. The chain's CDR3 is CASKLDRGLSPLHF. CDR3 nucleotides: TGTGCCAGTAAATTGGACAGGGGGTTGTCACCCCTCCACTTT.

This chain connects TRBV10-3 to TRBJ2-7; 8 bases line up with TRBD2. CDR3 size: 15 residues. V was pared by 2 bases and J by 8 bases, with 11 bases of the junction left unmatched. Per the germline V gene, CDR1 is ENHRY and CDR2 is SYGVKD. CDR3 loop: CAISEGLSGSRKQYF. For the CDR3, the DNA is TGTGCCATCAGTGAGGGTCTGAGCGGGAGTAGGAAGCAGTACTTC.

The rearrangement joins TRBV14 to TRBJ2-1; 10 bases map to TRBD2. Germline V gene lookup returns CDR1 SGHDN and CDR2 FVKESK. The CDR3 covers 19 residues. Unmatched junction bases numbered 14, after V lost 3 bases and J lost 3 bases. CDR3 DNA sequence: TGTGCCAGCAGCCACACCGTTGAGCGGGAGGGCCTAAACTACAATGAGCAGTTCTTC. This sequence encodes CASSHTVEREGLNYNEQFF.

The chain employs TRBV5-6 and TRBJ2-5, with D tentatively TRBD2 (6 bases). CDR3 length: 15 amino acids. Germline V lookup: CDR1 SGHDT, CDR2 YYEEEE. Trimming left V 0 bases short and J 8 bases short, with 17 bases between. In DNA, the CDR3 is TGTGCCAGCAGCTTGGGAGCGGGTATAAGAGAAACCCAGTACTTC. It translates to CASSLGAGIRETQYF.

The CDR3 protein is CASSPGTSGSLETQYF. The CDR3 coding sequence is TGTGCCAGCAGTCCCGGGACTAGCGGGAGTTTGGAGACCCAGTACTTC. The chain is built from TRBV7-9 and TRBJ2-5; 14 nucleotides line up with TRBD2. The CDR3 totals 16 residues. The V gene's germline CDR1 is SEHNR and CDR2 FQNEAQ (reference sequence). The V and J ends lost 6 bases and 5 bases, in that order; junction bases with no gene match: 8.

This sequence joins TRBV24-1 and TRBJ2-5; 7 bases match TRBD2. Germline V gene lookup returns CDR1 KGHDR and CDR2 SFDVKD. Trimming removed 9 bases from V and 5 bases from J; junction bases left unmatched: 20. This CDR3 comprises 17 residues. The CDR3 nucleotides read TGTGCCACCCTCTTTAGATACAGGACGGCGCGGGGGGAGACCCAGTACTTC. Its translation is CATLFRYRTARGETQYF.

V is TRBV6-6 and J is TRBJ1-2, with a weak D call TRBD1 (5 bases). CDR3 length: 14 residues. Germline loops: CDR1 MNHNY, CDR2 SVGAGI (reference sequence). V dropped 8 bases and J dropped 4 bases, with 17 bases sitting between them. The CDR3 loop is CASRTPAGGYGYTF. CDR3 DNA sequence: TGTGCCAGCCGGACGCCCGCCGGGGGCTATGGCTACACCTTC.

This chain links TRBV7-3 with TRBJ2-7, with D tentatively TRBD2 (6 bases). Looked up from germline, CDR1 is SGHTA and CDR2 is FQGTGA. V lost 0 bases to trimming and J lost 7 bases, with 10 bases between them. The CDR3 consists of 13 residues. CDR3 coding DNA: TGTGCCAGCAGCTTAACGCGGGGTGGGGAGCAGTACTTC. This codes for CASSLTRGGEQYF.

The chain links TRBV5-1 to TRBJ1-4, with a weak D call TRBD1 (6 bases). In germline, CDR1 is SGHRS, CDR2 YFSETQ. V was trimmed by 4 bases and J by 8 bases, leaving 18 bases between them. The CDR3 totals 15 residues. DNA for the CDR3: TGCGCCAGCAGCCCAACGGGGGGGCTAGGAGAAAAACTGTTTTTT. Translation: CASSPTGGLGEKLFF.

The J gene is TRBJ2-4, the V gene TRBV2; 7 bases match TRBD1. In germline, CDR1 is SNHLY, CDR2 FYNNEI. CDR3 size: 11 residues. The V segment lost 2 bases and the J segment 15 bases; nucleotides outside the gene matches: 4. Here the CDR3 DNA reads TGTGCCAGCAGTGAAATCGACAGGGCGTACTTC. Translating it yields CASSEIDRAYF. Supplemented by reference TRBV2 and TRBJ2-4, the full variable domain reads EPEVTQTPSHQVTQMGQEVILRCVPISNHLYFYWYRQILGQKVEFLVSFYNNEISEKSEIFDDQFSVERPDGSNFTLKIRSTKLEDSAMYFCASSEIDRAYFGAGTRLSVL.

This sequence joins TRBV5-5 and TRBJ1-5, with D tentatively TRBD1 (5 bases). Trimming cost V 3 bases and J 2 bases, with 15 bases left between them. Per germline, CDR1 SGHKS and CDR2 YYEKEE (reference sequence). CDR3 length equals 16 residues. The chain's CDR3 is CASSSNRGIGNQPQHF. In DNA, the CDR3 is TGTGCCAGCAGCTCCAACCGGGGGATCGGCAATCAGCCCCAGCATTTT.

This clone was recorded only once. This chain links TRBV18 with TRBJ2-3; D ambiguous. Trimming cost V 6 bases and J 3 bases, with 13 bases left between them. The germline CDR1 and CDR2 sequences are KGHSH and LQKENI. This CDR3 is 14 amino acids long. CDR3 amino acids: CASSQVYGTDTQYF. CDR3 in DNA: TGTGCCAGCTCCCAGGTGTATGGGACAGATACGCAGTATTTT.

V usage is TRBV7-9 and J usage is TRBJ1-2; 8 nucleotides agree with TRBD1. Looked up from germline, CDR1 is SEHNR and CDR2 is FQNEAQ (reference sequence). V shed 7 bases and J 2 bases; nucleotides not matched to a gene: 6. The CDR3 runs to 14 residues. The CDR3 DNA reads as TGTGCCAGCACCCCGGACAGGGCAAACTATGGCTACACCTTC. Protein sequence: CASTPDRANYGYTF.

The chain carries TRBV9 and TRBJ2-2, with D tentatively TRBD2 (7 bases). Looked up from germline, CDR1 is SGDLS and CDR2 is YYNGEE. V was shortened by 3 bases and J by 1 base, with 19 bases between the two germline ends. The CDR3 spans 18 residues. In nucleotides, the CDR3 is TGTGCCAGCAGCGAGAGGGGTCGCGGGGGCAAGAACACCGGGGAGCTGTTTTTT. This sequence encodes CASSERGRGGKNTGELFF.

The chain carries TRBV30 and TRBJ2-2, with D possibly TRBD2 on 7 matching bases. Germline CDR1 GTSNPN, CDR2 SVGIG (reference sequence). Trimming pared 3 bases from V and 3 bases from J, leaving 11 bases between. The CDR3 is 14 amino acids. The CDR3 sequence: CAWRLGGDTGELFF. CDR3 nucleotide sequence: TGTGCCTGGAGGCTAGGGGGGGACACCGGGGAGCTGTTTTTT.

The rearrangement links TRBV29-1 to TRBJ2-7; a possible D gene is TRBD2 (5 bases). V was clipped by 4 bases and J by 5 bases, with 12 bases between them. CDR3 size: 12 residues. Germline V gene data show CDR1 as SQVTM and CDR2 as ANQGSEA. The DNA of the CDR3 is TGCAGCGTTGGGGTGGGGAGCAACGAGCAGTACTTC. Encoded protein: CSVGVGSNEQYF.

This rearrangement joins TRBV28 to TRBJ2-1, with 8 bases fitting TRBD2. The CDR3 length is 16 residues. After removal of 5 bases from V and 8 bases from J, the junction contained 14 bases not matched to a gene. The V gene's germline CDR1 is MDHEN and CDR2 SYDVKM. The CDR3 DNA reads as TGTGCCAGCAGTGCCGGGGGGGCGGGAGCGGGCGATGAGCAGTTCTTC. Its translation is CASSAGGAGAGDEQFF.

This clone has only one observation. The rearrangement links TRBV5-1 to TRBJ1-1; 9 nucleotides match TRBD1. The CDR3 length is 15 residues. Germline V gene data show CDR1 as SGHRS and CDR2 as YFSETQ. V lost 0 bases and J lost 5; bases outside the gene matches: 5. The CDR3 coding sequence is TGCGCCAGCAGCTTGGTGGGACAGGGAGGGACTGAAGCTTTCTTT. This codes for CASSLVGQGGTEAFF.